These 10 T cell receptor beta chains were sequenced from one sample in a study of blood T cells in healthy people across ages. A second PCR of 7 to 11 cycles used a sample-barcoded 5' primer and a J-beta primer mix. Via MiXCR, TCRdb re-called the 5' RACE reads, giving one row per CDR3 protein. This sample has about 1,600,000 distinct CDR3 sequences; approximately 42% occur once, and the top ten carry 7.9%. Sequencing input: blood. The receptors were gathered from a young woman in good health.

In its sample, this clonotype was seen many times. The rearrangement joins TRBV7-2 to TRBJ2-7; 8 bases are a match to TRBD1. Germline values: CDR1 SGHTA, CDR2 FQGNSA. The CDR3 length is 13 residues. V trimming: 5 bases; J trimming: 5 bases; junction bases outside the gene matches: 5. The CDR3 DNA reads as TGTGCCAGCAGCATCGACAGGGGCAACGAGCAGTACTTC. Translating it yields CASSIDRGNEQYF.

The chain links TRBV20-1 to TRBJ2-1; D is uncertain. V lost 3 bases to trimming and J lost 9 bases, with 12 bases between them. The germline gives CDR1 DFQATT, CDR2 SNEGSKA (reference sequence). The CDR3 has 12 residues. The CDR3 nucleotides read TGCAGTGCTAGGCGCCGGGTAGTTGAGCAGTTCTTC. Translation: CSARRRVVEQFF.

The rearrangement uses TRBV7-8 and TRBJ2-1, with D possibly matching TRBD1 (5 bases). The CDR3 runs to 15 residues. Germline CDR1 SGHVS, CDR2 FQNEAQ. Trimming took off 5 bases at V and 0 bases at J, with 11 bases between the two ends. In DNA, the CDR3 is TGTGCCAGCAGCCCGGACACAAGCTCCTACAATGAGCAGTTCTTC. Protein: CASSPDTSSYNEQFF. The full variable domain, rest sourced from reference TRBV7-8 and TRBJ2-1, is GAGVSQSPRYKVAKRGQDVALRCDPISGHVSLFWYQQALGQGPEFLTYFQNEAQLDKSGLPSDRFFAERPEGSVSTLKIQRTQQEDSAVYLCASSPDTSSYNEQFFGPGTRLTVL.

Note on this clonotype: One end of the junction does not line up with germline, which may come from a read error. The rearrangement links TRBV5-1 to TRBJ2-1, with D uncertain. The DNA end favors TRBJ2-7, so the J call may be wrong. The CDR3 is 11 residues long. The germline V gene has CDR1 SGHRS and CDR2 YFSETQ. The CDR3 reads CASSFYNEQYF. The DNA for the CDR3 is TGTGCCAGCAGTTTCTACAATGAGCAGTACTTC.

This chain uses TRBV11-1 with TRBJ2-2; D may be TRBD1 or TRBD2 (6 bases each). Germline V lookup: CDR1 SGHAT, CDR2 FQDESV (reference sequence). The length of the CDR3 is 15 residues. V was clipped by 5 bases and J by 5 bases, with 15 bases between them. CDR3 sequence (DNA): TGTGCCAGCAGCAAAGACGGGGGCGGGACCGGGGAGCTGTTTTTT. Encoded protein: CASSKDGGGTGELFF.

This clonotype occurred many times. The chain links TRBV29-1 to TRBJ2-7; D not certain. Germline V CDR1 and CDR2: SQVTM, ANQGSEA. CDR3 size: 10 residues. Trimming shortened V by 7 bases and J by 3 bases, and 7 bases separated the two germline ends. The CDR3 spells CSGADYEQYF. Written as DNA, the CDR3 is TGCAGCGGGGCGGACTACGAGCAGTACTTC.

V is TRBV29-1 and J is TRBJ2-4; D tentatively fits TRBD1 or TRBD2 (5 bases each). Trimming pared 7 bases from V and 0 bases from J, leaving 13 bases between. This CDR3 region has 14 residues. Germline lookup yields CDR1 SQVTM and CDR2 ANQGSEA. This CDR3 is CSALGDLAKNIQYF. Here the CDR3 DNA reads TGCAGCGCTCTAGGGGACCTAGCCAAAAACATTCAGTACTTC. The whole variable domain, filled in from reference TRBV29-1 and TRBJ2-4, reads SAVISQKPSRDICQRGTSLTIQCQVDSQVTMMFWYRQQPGQSLTLIATANQGSEATYESGFVIDKFPISRPNLTFSTLTVSNMSPEDSSIYLCSALGDLAKNIQYFGAGTRLSVL.

The V and J genes are TRBV5-1 and TRBJ1-4; a possible D gene is TRBD1 (5 bases). Germline V lookup: CDR1 SGHRS, CDR2 YFSETQ. CDR3 size: 14 residues. Deletions cut 2 bases from V and 4 bases from J, with 9 bases between. Here the CDR3 reads CASSLLTDNEKLFF. CDR3 coding DNA: TGCGCCAGCAGCTTACTGACAGATAATGAAAAACTGTTTTTT.

This chain links TRBV27 with TRBJ2-1, with D unresolved. The CDR3 consists of 14 residues. V was shortened by 3 bases and J by 4 bases, with 10 bases between the two germline ends. Germline assignment: CDR1 MNHEY and CDR2 SMNVEV (reference sequence). The CDR3 loop reads CASSLTWGYNEQFF. CDR3 bases: TGTGCCAGCAGTTTGACTTGGGGATACAATGAGCAGTTCTTC.

This clonotype occurred a few times. The chain combines TRBV29-1 with TRBJ1-2, with TRBD1 matching 8 bases. CDR1 is SQVTM and CDR2 is ANQGSEA in the germline V gene. This CDR3 region has 13 residues. The trim removed 6 bases at V and 2 bases at J, leaving 5 bases unmatched. Here the CDR3 reads CSVKRTGNYGYTF. DNA for the CDR3: TGCAGCGTGAAAAGGACAGGGAACTATGGCTACACCTTC.